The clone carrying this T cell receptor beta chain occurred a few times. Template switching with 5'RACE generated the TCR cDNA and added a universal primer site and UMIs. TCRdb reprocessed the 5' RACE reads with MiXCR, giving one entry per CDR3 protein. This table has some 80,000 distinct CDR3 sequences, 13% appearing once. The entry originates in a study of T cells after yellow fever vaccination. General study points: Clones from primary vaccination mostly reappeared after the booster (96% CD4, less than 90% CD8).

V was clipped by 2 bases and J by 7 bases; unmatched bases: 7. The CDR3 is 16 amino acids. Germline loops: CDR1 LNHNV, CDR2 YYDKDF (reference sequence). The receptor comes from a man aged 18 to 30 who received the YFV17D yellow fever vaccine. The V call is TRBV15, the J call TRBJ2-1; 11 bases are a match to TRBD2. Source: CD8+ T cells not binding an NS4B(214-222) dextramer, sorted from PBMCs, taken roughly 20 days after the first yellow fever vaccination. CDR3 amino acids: CATSRSPGLAENEQFF. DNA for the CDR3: TGTGCCACCAGCAGATCCCCGGGACTAGCGGAAAATGAGCAGTTCTTC.